This entry lists 4 T cell receptor beta chains sequenced from one sample in a study of blood T cell repertoires in COVID-19. Profiling relied on immunoSEQ multiplex PCR, and the TCRdb table lists in-frame clones only, not all of them. The data contain some 380,000 clones, around 87% of them singletons. Sequences were obtained from PBMCs or T cells enriched from blood (not recorded which). These TCRs come from a man aged 25-45 years who had recovered from COVID-19.

V usage is TRBV5-4 and J usage is TRBJ2-3; 8 nucleotides match TRBD2. The CDR3 totals 16 residues. J lost 0 bases, V lost 0 bases, and 3 bases had no gene match. The germline V gene encodes CDR1 SGHNT and CDR2 YYREEE (reference sequence). The DNA of the CDR3 is TGTGCCAGCAGCTTGGCCCAGCGGGGGAGCACAGATACGCAGTATTTT. Amino acids: CASSLAQRGSTDTQYF.

The chain employs TRBV9 and TRBJ1-2; tentatively, D is TRBD1 (6 bases). V dropped 4 bases and J dropped 2 bases, with 12 bases sitting between them. The CDR3 contains 14 residues. Germline loops: CDR1 SGDLS, CDR2 YYNGEE. CDR3 DNA sequence: TGTGCCAGCAGCCGAGGGGGTCAAAACTATGGCTACACCTTC. This gives the protein CASSRGGQNYGYTF.

The chain is built from TRBV4-1 and TRBJ1-6; 8 nucleotides match TRBD1. The CDR3 spans 14 residues. Trimming took 4 bases from V and 10 from J; bases not matched to a gene: 6. Germline V gene sequence: CDR1 MGHRA, CDR2 YSYEKL. CDR3 protein: CASSPEDRDSPLHF. The CDR3 region has the DNA TGCGCCAGCAGCCCTGAGGACAGGGACTCACCCCTCCACTTT.

The J gene is TRBJ1-1, the V gene TRBV9; TRBD1 aligns across 8 bases. The CDR3 is made up of 15 amino acids. CDR1 is SGDLS and CDR2 is YYNGEE in the germline V gene. J was trimmed by 1 base and V by 4 bases; bases with no gene match: 6. The CDR3 is CASSPQTGANTEAFF. CDR3 nucleotide sequence: TGTGCCAGCAGCCCCCAGACAGGGGCGAACACTGAAGCTTTCTTT.